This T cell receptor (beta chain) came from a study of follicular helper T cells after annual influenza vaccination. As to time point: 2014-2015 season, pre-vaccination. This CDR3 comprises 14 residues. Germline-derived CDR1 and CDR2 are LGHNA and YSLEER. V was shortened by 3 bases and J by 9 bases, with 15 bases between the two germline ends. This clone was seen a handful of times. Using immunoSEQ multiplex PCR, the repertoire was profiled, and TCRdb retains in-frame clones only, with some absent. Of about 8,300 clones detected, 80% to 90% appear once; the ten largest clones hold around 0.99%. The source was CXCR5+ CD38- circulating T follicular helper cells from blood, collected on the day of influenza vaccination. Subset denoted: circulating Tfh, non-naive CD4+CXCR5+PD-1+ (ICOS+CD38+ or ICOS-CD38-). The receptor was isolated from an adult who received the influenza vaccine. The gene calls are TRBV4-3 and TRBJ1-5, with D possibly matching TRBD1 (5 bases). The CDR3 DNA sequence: TGCGCCAGCAGCCAGGGGACGGGGCTTCGGCCCCAGCATTTT. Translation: CASSQGTGLRPQHF.